What follows is one TCR beta chain and its context. Antigen specificity is unknown. This sample stems from a study of cytomegalovirus exposure and HLA in healthy donors. Germline V gene lookup returns CDR1 LNHDA and CDR2 SQIVND (reference sequence). V was cut by 7 bases and J by 2 bases, with 6 bases left in between. This CDR3 is 12 amino acids long. PCR was performed using 60 Vbeta and 13 Jbeta primers. TCRdb keeps only in-frame clones here, not all; method: immunoSEQ multiplex PCR. Its listing shows about 150,000 clones. General study results and limits: Specific recognition of CMV antigens was confirmed in vitro for three chains (all CMV-associated). Later genetic work tied a missense DCLRE1C variant to beta-chain V and J trimming. Around 160 TCR beta chains were listed as cytomegalovirus-associated. Immune exposure information comprised only CMV serostatus.

The specimen sequenced was PBMCs. The clonotype was recovered from a woman between 50 and 59 years old in good health and CMV-seronegative. The J gene is TRBJ1-5, the V gene TRBV19, with D possibly matching TRBD1 (5 bases). Here the CDR3 reads CASTRGNQPQHF. The CDR3 region has the DNA TGTGCCAGTACCAGGGGCAATCAGCCCCAGCATTTT.